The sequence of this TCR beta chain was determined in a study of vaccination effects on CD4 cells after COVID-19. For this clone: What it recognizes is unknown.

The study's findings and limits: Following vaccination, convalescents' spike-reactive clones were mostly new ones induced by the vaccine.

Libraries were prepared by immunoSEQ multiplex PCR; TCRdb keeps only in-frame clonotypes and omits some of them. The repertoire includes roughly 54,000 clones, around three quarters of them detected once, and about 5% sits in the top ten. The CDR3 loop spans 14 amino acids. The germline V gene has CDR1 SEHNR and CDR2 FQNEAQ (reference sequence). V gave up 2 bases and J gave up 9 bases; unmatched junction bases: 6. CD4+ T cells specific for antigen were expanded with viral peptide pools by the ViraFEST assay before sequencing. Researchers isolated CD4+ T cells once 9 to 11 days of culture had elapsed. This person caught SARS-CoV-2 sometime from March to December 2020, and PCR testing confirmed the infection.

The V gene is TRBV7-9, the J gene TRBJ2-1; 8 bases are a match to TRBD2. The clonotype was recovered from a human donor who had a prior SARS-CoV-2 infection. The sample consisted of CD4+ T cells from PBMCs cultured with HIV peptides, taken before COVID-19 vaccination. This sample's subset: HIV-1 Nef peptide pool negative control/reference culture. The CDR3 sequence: CASSLRGGFGEQFF. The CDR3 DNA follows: TGTGCCAGCAGCTTACGCGGGGGGTTCGGTGAGCAGTTCTTC.